The 24 T cell receptor beta chains listed next were all sequenced from one sample in a study of identical twins. TCRdb independently ran MiXCR on the 5' RACE reads; one entry per CDR3 protein. The table records approximately 410,000 distinct CDR3 sequences, about 18% of them present only once. The specimen was naive T cells sorted from blood. These receptors were obtained from a man aged 50 to 59 in good health.

In this sample, this clonotype turned up a few times. The chain carries TRBV29-1 and TRBJ2-2, with D possibly being TRBD2 (5 bases). V gave up 3 bases and J gave up 3 bases, with 14 bases separating them. CDR1 and CDR2 (germline): SQVTM, ANQGSEA. The CDR3 extends over 15 amino acids. The CDR3 reads CSVDGVRGYTGELFF. CDR3 sequence (DNA): TGCAGCGTTGACGGAGTCCGGGGATACACCGGGGAGCTGTTTTTT.

V is TRBV7-2 and J is TRBJ2-7, with D perhaps TRBD2 (7 bases). CDR1 is SGHTA, CDR2 FQGNSA, per germline. This CDR3 is built from 15 residues. Trimming left V 3 bases short and J 2 bases short, with 14 bases between. The CDR3 coding sequence is TGTGCCAGCAGCTTTGGGGGGGCCCCGACCTACGAGCAGTACTTC. This encodes CASSFGGAPTYEQYF.

The chain is built from TRBV7-2 and TRBJ2-2, with D possibly TRBD1 on 7 matching bases. Germline V gives CDR1 SGHTA, CDR2 FQGNSA. The CDR3 has 15 amino acids. The V and J ends lost 3 bases and 4 bases respectively, with 12 bases between them. As DNA, the CDR3 is TGTGCCAGCAGCTTGGTGCAGGGGGGCACCGGGGAGCTGTTTTTT. It translates to CASSLVQGGTGELFF.

At least ten counts were recorded for this clonotype. The chain recombines TRBV29-1 with TRBJ1-1, with D unresolved. Germline V gene lookup returns CDR1 SQVTM and CDR2 ANQGSEA. With 2 bases removed from V and 0 bases from J, the gap between germline ends came to 7 bases. The CDR3 contains 13 residues. CDR3 loop: CSVERRLNTEAFF. The CDR3 nucleotides are TGCAGCGTTGAAAGGCGACTGAACACTGAAGCTTTCTTT.

The V and J genes are TRBV10-3 and TRBJ1-2, with D unresolved. Per germline, CDR1 ENHRY and CDR2 SYGVKD. This CDR3 has 13 amino acids. Trimming cost V 6 bases and J 2 bases, with 10 bases left between them. CDR3 residues: CAISRDTNYGYTF. CDR3 coding DNA: TGTGCCATCAGCCGAGACACCAACTATGGCTACACCTTC.

This clonotype came up many times. The chain has TRBV20-1 and TRBJ2-5; D ambiguous. V gave up 5 bases and J gave up 5 bases, with 6 bases separating them. Germline V gene data show CDR1 as DFQATT and CDR2 as SNEGSKA (reference sequence). The CDR3 contains 10 residues. The CDR3 loop reads CSAFRETQYF. The CDR3 DNA follows: TGCAGTGCTTTTCGGGAGACCCAGTACTTC.

This clonotype was found many times. V is TRBV7-2 and J is TRBJ1-1; maybe TRBD1 (5 bases). V was clipped by 3 bases and J by 4 bases, with 9 bases between them. Germline V CDR1 and CDR2: SGHTA, FQGNSA. The length of the CDR3 is 13 residues. The CDR3, as DNA: TGTGCCAGCAGCTTCGACAGCGGCACTGAAGCTTTCTTT. It codes for CASSFDSGTEAFF.

This chain uses TRBV20-1 with TRBJ2-1; D gene ambiguous. CDR1 DFQATT and CDR2 SNEGSKA come from the germline V gene (reference sequence). The length of the CDR3 is 16 residues. The V end lost 0 bases, the J end lost 3 bases, and 15 bases lay between the germline ends. Here the CDR3 DNA reads TGCAGTGCTAGAGATATTAGGGTAATGCTCTACAATGAGCAGTTCTTC. Translating gives CSARDIRVMLYNEQFF.

This clonotype was counted only a few times. The chain employs TRBV20-1 and TRBJ2-3, with TRBD2 matching 11 bases. This CDR3 comprises 17 residues. The J segment lost 9 bases and the V segment lost 4 bases, leaving 18 bases of the junction unmatched. CDR1 is DFQATT and CDR2 is SNEGSKA in the germline V gene (reference sequence). CDR3 nucleotides: TGCAGTGCTACCGGGACTAGCGGCCGTCAGGGCGGCCGCACGCAGTATTTT. Its protein is CSATGTSGRQGGRTQYF.

The table lists this clonotype with many counts. The chain carries TRBV4-2 and TRBJ2-7; possibly TRBD1 for D (6 bases). CDR3 length equals 15 residues. Trimming shortened V by 4 bases and J by 0 bases, and 13 bases separated the two germline ends. Germline V lookup: CDR1 LGHNA, CDR2 YNFKEQ. The CDR3 DNA reads TGTGCCAGCAGCCGCGGACAGTCTTACTCCTACGAGCAGTACTTC. It yields the protein CASSRGQSYSYEQYF.

The sample holds a few counts of this clonotype. The V call is TRBV28, the J call TRBJ2-5; D is uncertain. The CDR3 contains 14 residues. Germline CDR1 MDHEN, CDR2 SYDVKM. Deletions cut 5 bases from V and 0 bases from J, with 10 bases between. Written as DNA, the CDR3 is TGTGCCAGCAGTCCAACAGATTACCAAGAGACCCAGTACTTC. It is translated as CASSPTDYQETQYF.

This clonotype came up a few times. The chain uses TRBV7-6 and TRBJ2-3; 9 positions agree with TRBD1. V was pared by 5 bases and J by 4 bases, with 7 bases of the junction left unmatched. CDR1 SGHVS and CDR2 FNYEAQ come from the germline V gene. This CDR3 has 15 amino acids. The CDR3 spells CASSTGTGSPDTQYF. CDR3 sequence (DNA): TGTGCCAGCAGCACCGGGACAGGGTCCCCAGATACGCAGTATTTT.

This clonotype showed up just a few times. This chain links TRBV3-1 with TRBJ2-5, with D possibly TRBD2 on 5 matching bases. The CDR3 extends over 13 amino acids. V was shortened by 8 bases and J by 1 base, with 11 bases between the two germline ends. From germline, CDR1 is LGHDT and CDR2 YNNKEL (reference sequence). The CDR3 loop is CASAGVPQETQYF. The DNA of the CDR3 is TGTGCCAGCGCCGGGGTGCCCCAAGAGACCCAGTACTTC.

The genes are TRBV15 and TRBJ1-5; the D is unclear. The germline CDR1 and CDR2 sequences are LNHNV and YYDKDF (reference sequence). The CDR3 has 16 amino acids. V was cut by 0 bases and J by 0 bases, with 9 bases left in between. The DNA for the CDR3 is TGTGCCACCAGCAGAGATTGGTGGGTTAGCAATCAGCCCCAGCATTTT. Protein sequence: CATSRDWWVSNQPQHF.

This clonotype has just a few counts. The CDR3 region has the DNA TGCAGTGCTAGACGGGATCACAATGAGCAGTTCTTC. Translating gives CSARRDHNEQFF. The V gene is TRBV20-1, the J gene TRBJ2-1; maybe TRBD2 (5 bases). The CDR3 consists of 12 residues. In germline, CDR1 is DFQATT, CDR2 SNEGSKA (reference sequence). The V and J ends lost 2 bases and 5 bases respectively, with 7 bases between them.

This clonotype came up many times. J is TRBJ2-1 and V is TRBV7-2; perhaps TRBD1 as D (6 bases). This CDR3 region has 15 residues. CDR1 SGHTA and CDR2 FQGNSA come from the germline V gene. V shed 4 bases and J shed 1 base, with 11 bases lying between them. DNA of the CDR3: TGTGCCAGCAGCTCGGACAGAACATCCTACAATGAGCAGTTCTTC. Its protein is CASSSDRTSYNEQFF. Variable domain in full (rest from reference TRBV7-2 and TRBJ2-1): GAGVSQSPSNKVTEKGKDVELRCDPISGHTALYWYRQSLGQGLEFLIYFQGNSAPDKSGLPSDRFSAERTGGSVSTLTIQRTQQEDSAVYLCASSSDRTSYNEQFFGPGTRLTVL.

This clonotype was recorded at least ten times. The chain couples TRBV9 to TRBJ1-1; TRBD1 might be the D (5 bases). The germline V gene encodes CDR1 SGDLS and CDR2 YYNGEE. V was cut by 0 bases and J by 1 base, with 13 bases left in between. The CDR3 contains 16 residues. The CDR3 DNA reads TGTGCCAGCAGCGTAGGGTTGGGGAGGGGGAACACTGAAGCTTTCTTT. Its protein is CASSVGLGRGNTEAFF.

The chain carries TRBV6-1 and TRBJ2-7; 10 nucleotides align to TRBD1. The CDR3 extends over 16 amino acids. Trimming took 4 bases from V and 5 from J; bases not matched to a gene: 11. CDR1 MNHNS and CDR2 SASEGT come from the germline V gene. The CDR3 region has the DNA TGTGCCAGCAGTGTTTGGGTCCGGGACAGGGGCGACGAGCAGTACTTC. Protein: CASSVWVRDRGDEQYF.

This chain's CDR3 is CASNPSPLAGGGTGELFF. The CDR3 DNA reads TGTGCCAGCAATCCCTCCCCCCTAGCGGGAGGAGGGACCGGGGAGCTGTTTTTT. This chain uses TRBV6-1 with TRBJ2-2; TRBD2 matches 11 bases. This CDR3 is built from 18 residues. Germline CDR1 is MNHNS and CDR2 is SASEGT. Unmatched junction bases numbered 15, after V lost 7 bases and J lost 5 bases.

This clonotype was recorded a few times. The chain has TRBV5-6 and TRBJ2-5; D is uncertain. Germline-derived CDR1 and CDR2 are SGHDT and YYEEEE. V lost 1 base and J 3 bases, leaving 10 bases between the germline ends. This CDR3 is 14 amino acids long. Here the CDR3 DNA reads TGTGCCAGCAGCTTGATCGGTTACGAAGAGACCCAGTACTTC. Its protein product is CASSLIGYEETQYF.

This clonotype was counted at least ten times. The chain links TRBV11-2 to TRBJ2-2, with 8 bases identical to TRBD2. With 2 bases clipped from V and 5 bases from J, the junction kept 13 bases outside the gene matches. Germline V gene sequence: CDR1 SGHAT, CDR2 FQNNGV. This CDR3 has 18 amino acids. CDR3 in amino acids: CASSLNPARSGGTGELFF. The CDR3 DNA reads as TGTGCCAGCAGCTTAAACCCTGCGAGGAGCGGGGGAACCGGGGAGCTGTTTTTT.

The chain links TRBV19 to TRBJ2-7; D is possibly TRBD1 (5 bases). CDR1 is LNHDA and CDR2 is SQIVND in the germline V gene (reference sequence). CDR3 length: 15 amino acids. The V gene lost 2 bases and the J gene lost 1 base, with 12 bases spanning the gap. As DNA, the CDR3 is TGTGCCAGTAGTATACAGCCAGGGTCATCCTACGAGCAGTACTTC. Protein: CASSIQPGSSYEQYF.

This chain uses TRBV28 with TRBJ2-7; 7 bases map to TRBD1. The V gene end was trimmed by 8 bases and the J gene end by 3 bases; junction bases not matched to a gene: 7. This CDR3 region has 13 residues. Germline CDR1 MDHEN, CDR2 SYDVKM. The CDR3: CASLDRDLYEQYF. Here the CDR3 DNA reads TGTGCCAGCCTTGACAGGGATCTCTACGAGCAGTACTTC.

This clonotype turned up a few times. The V gene is TRBV4-1, the J gene TRBJ2-5; perhaps TRBD1 as D (6 bases). Trimming left V 0 bases short and J 2 bases short, with 10 bases between. This CDR3 comprises 15 residues. CDR1 is MGHRA, CDR2 YSYEKL, per germline. The CDR3 DNA is TGCGCCAGCAGCCAAGACCAGGGGCCTCAAGAGACCCAGTACTTC. This gives the protein CASSQDQGPQETQYF.